This T cell receptor beta chain appears in the sequencing data of a study of T-cell reconstitution after alpha-beta-depleted transplantation in children. This sample's TCRbeta library carried unique molecular identifier barcodes. Via MiXCR, TCRdb re-called the PCR reads, giving one row per CDR3 protein. Here the sample spans 300,000 or so distinct CDR3 sequences, approximately 9.8% being singletons. In germline, CDR1 is SGHDT, CDR2 YYEEEE. Losses at the gene ends were 4 bases for V and 9 bases for J; bases not matched to a gene: 10. The CDR3 extends over 15 amino acids. This specimen consisted of PBMCs from the stem cell graft donor, obtained from the stem cell graft. J is TRBJ2-1 and V is TRBV5-6; 10 bases map to TRBD1. This clonotype originated in a human donor who donated a stem cell graft to a child with SCID. Written as DNA, the CDR3 is TGTGCCAGCAGCCCGGTGGGGGACAGGGGAGGTGAGCAGTTCTTC. Its protein product is CASSPVGDRGGEQFF.